The 15 T cell receptor beta chains in this list originate from one sample, sequenced in a study of blood T cell repertoires in COVID-19. The repertoire was sequenced with immunoSEQ multiplex PCR; TCRdb's copy has only in-frame clones and lacks some. This table has some 490,000 clones, approximately 83% appearing once. The material sequenced was peripheral blood. The receptors shown here come from a human donor in a cohort sampled during active COVID-19.

The chain uses TRBV5-8 and TRBJ1-1; possibly TRBD1 for D (5 bases). The V end lost 4 bases, the J end lost 6 bases, and 19 bases lay between the germline ends. Germline values: CDR1 SGHTS, CDR2 YDEGEE. This CDR3 contains 15 residues. The CDR3 protein is CASSVRAGGRSEAFF. The CDR3 DNA reads as TGTGCCAGCAGCGTGAGGGCCGGGGGACGGTCTGAAGCTTTCTTT.

This sequence joins TRBV19 and TRBJ2-1; D call uncertain. Germline V lookup: CDR1 LNHDA, CDR2 SQIVND (reference sequence). CDR3 size: 13 residues. V gave up 1 base and J gave up 5 bases, with 6 bases separating them. In DNA form, the CDR3 reads TGTGCCAGTAGTATAGTCTACCACAATGAGCAGTTCTTC. Translation gives CASSIVYHNEQFF.

The chain joins TRBV6-5 to TRBJ1-5; 8 positions agree with TRBD1. Germline loops: CDR1 MNHEY, CDR2 SVGAGI. Trimming took 6 bases from V and 7 from J; bases not matched to a gene: 8. This CDR3 is 14 amino acids long. Written as DNA, the CDR3 is TGTGCCAGCAGACCCGACAGGGGAGGACAGCCCCAGCATTTT. This gives the protein CASRPDRGGQPQHF.

CDR3 amino acids: CASSPQGTDTQYF. In nucleotides, the CDR3 is TGTGCCAGCAGCCCCCAGGGCACAGATACGCAGTATTTT. The chain couples TRBV7-2 to TRBJ2-3; D ambiguous. Trimming removed 5 bases at V and 1 base at J, with 7 bases between. Germline CDR1 reads SGHTA; CDR2 reads FQGNSA. The CDR3 totals 13 residues. Using reference TRBV7-2 and TRBJ2-3 for the parts outside the CDR3, the full variable domain is GAGVSQSPSNKVTEKGKDVELRCDPISGHTALYWYRQSLGQGLEFLIYFQGNSAPDKSGLPSDRFSAERTGGSVSTLTIQRTQQEDSAVYLCASSPQGTDTQYFGPGTRLTVL.

The chain couples TRBV28 to TRBJ2-3; D perhaps matches TRBD2 (5 bases). The CDR3 has 15 residues. CDR1 is MDHEN and CDR2 is SYDVKM in the germline V gene. Trimming took 4 bases from V and 2 from J, leaving 13 bases between them. The CDR3 nucleotides are TGTGCCAGCAGTTCCAGGACTTTTTCCACAGATACGCAGTATTTT. This sequence encodes CASSSRTFSTDTQYF.

The chain uses TRBV5-1 and TRBJ2-2; 15 positions match TRBD2. Germline V gene sequence: CDR1 SGHRS, CDR2 YFSETQ. J was trimmed by 6 bases and V by 3 bases; bases with no gene match: 6. The CDR3 runs to 17 residues. The CDR3 nucleotides are TGCGCCAGCAGCTCCGGACTAGCGGGAGGGAGTGCCGGGGAGCTGTTTTTT. Amino acid sequence: CASSSGLAGGSAGELFF.

The chain has TRBV6-2 or TRBV6-3 and TRBJ1-6, with D possibly TRBD1 on 5 matching bases. Trimming removed 6 bases at V and 1 base at J, with 22 bases between. CDR3 size: 19 residues. From germline, CDR1 is MNHEY and CDR2 SVGEGT. In DNA, the CDR3 is TGTGCCAGCAGCCCTTCTATCGGGGGTGATTGGTCCTATAATTCACCCCTCCACTTT. As protein: CASSPSIGGDWSYNSPLHF.

The V call is TRBV10-2, the J call TRBJ2-2; 7 bases fit TRBD2. This CDR3 is built from 15 residues. Germline V lookup: CDR1 WSHSY, CDR2 SAAADI. V was pared by 9 bases and J by 3 bases, with 10 bases of the junction left unmatched. CDR3 region: CASSMSAGDTGELFF. In DNA form, the CDR3 reads TGCGCCAGTTCCATGAGCGCGGGGGACACCGGGGAGCTGTTTTTT.

This clone was observed a handful of times. The gene calls are TRBV7-6 and TRBJ2-7; 8 bases map to TRBD2. There are 15 residues in the CDR3. Germline lookup yields CDR1 SGHVS and CDR2 FNYEAQ. The trim removed 1 base at V and 3 bases at J, leaving 5 bases unmatched. This chain's CDR3 is CASSLDGGRSYEQYF. CDR3 sequence (DNA): TGTGCCAGCAGCTTAGATGGCGGGAGGAGCTACGAGCAGTACTTC.

This chain links TRBV18 with TRBJ2-7, with 7 bases identical to TRBD2. The ends lost 2 bases at V and 3 bases at J; junction bases unmatched: 4. From germline, CDR1 is KGHSH and CDR2 LQKENI. The CDR3 loop spans 14 amino acids. The CDR3 loop is CASSPGGGLYEQYF. CDR3 DNA sequence: TGTGCCAGCTCACCAGGCGGGGGTCTCTACGAGCAGTACTTC.

The V call is TRBV5-5, the J call TRBJ2-1; weak D call: TRBD2 (6 bases). CDR1 is SGHKS and CDR2 is YYEKEE in the germline V gene (reference sequence). Trimming removed 5 bases at V and 1 base at J, with 13 bases between. CDR3 length: 15 amino acids. CDR3 in amino acids: CASSVGGGSYNEQFF. Written as DNA, the CDR3 is TGTGCCAGCAGTGTAGGTGGAGGGTCCTACAATGAGCAGTTCTTC.

The V and J genes are TRBV18 and TRBJ2-7; 12 nucleotides agree with TRBD2. CDR1 is KGHSH and CDR2 is LQKENI in the germline V gene. Trimming at V came to 6 bases and at J to 5 bases, leaving 5 bases not matched to a gene. This CDR3 comprises 14 residues. CDR3: CASSLAGGHHEQYF. The CDR3 DNA is TGTGCCAGCTCCCTAGCGGGAGGGCACCACGAGCAGTACTTC.

The chain has TRBV27 and TRBJ1-5; 10 bases are a match to TRBD1. CDR1 and CDR2 (germline): MNHEY, SMNVEV (reference sequence). V lost 6 bases, J lost 3 bases, and 11 bases stayed unmatched. The CDR3 is 17 amino acids. The CDR3 DNA sequence: TGTGCCAGCAGCCCATACCGGGACAGGGGCAACAATCAGCCCCAGCATTTT. Translated, it gives CASSPYRDRGNNQPQHF.

The chain employs TRBV5-1 and TRBJ2-7; possible D gene TRBD1, 5 bases. CDR1 SGHRS and CDR2 YFSETQ come from the germline V gene. V lost 4 bases to trimming and J lost 3 bases, with 14 bases between them. The CDR3 covers 14 residues. CDR3 DNA: TGCGCCAGCAGCCTCATCCAGGGAAGCTACGAGCAGTACTTC. Translating gives CASSLIQGSYEQYF.

Only a few counts were recorded for this clone. The chain has TRBV5-8 and TRBJ2-1, with D perhaps TRBD2 (6 bases). CDR3 size: 17 residues. Trimming removed 3 bases at V and 3 bases at J, with 19 bases between. The germline CDR1 and CDR2 sequences are SGHTS and YDEGEE. The CDR3 nucleotides read TGTGCCAGCAGCTCCCCCCGAAGGAGGGCCAACTACAATGAGCAGTTCTTC. It specifies CASSSPRRRANYNEQFF.